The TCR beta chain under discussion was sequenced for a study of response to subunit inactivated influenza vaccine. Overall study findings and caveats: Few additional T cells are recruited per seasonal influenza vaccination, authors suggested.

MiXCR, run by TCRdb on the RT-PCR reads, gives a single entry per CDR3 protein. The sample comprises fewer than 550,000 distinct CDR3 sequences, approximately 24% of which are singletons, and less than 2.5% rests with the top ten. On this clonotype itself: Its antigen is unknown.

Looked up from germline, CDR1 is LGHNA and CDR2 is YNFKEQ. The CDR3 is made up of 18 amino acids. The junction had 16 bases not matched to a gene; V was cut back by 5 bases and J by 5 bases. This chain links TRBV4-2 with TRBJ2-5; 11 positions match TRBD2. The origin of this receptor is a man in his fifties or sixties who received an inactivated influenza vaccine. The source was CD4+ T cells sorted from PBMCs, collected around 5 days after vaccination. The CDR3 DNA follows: TGTGCCAGCAGCGCCGGGACTAGCGGCCCTCCACGTAGGGAGACCCAGTACTTC. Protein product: CASSAGTSGPPRRETQYF.